This entry lists 30 T cell receptor beta chains sequenced from one sample in a study of blood T cell repertoires in COVID-19. Assay used: immunoSEQ multiplex PCR; TCRdb lists only in-frame clones, some missing. The sample carries hundreds of thousands of clones, roughly nine tenths recorded once. Sequencing was performed on PBMCs or T cells enriched from blood (not recorded which). These receptors all come from a woman in her twenties or thirties who had recovered from COVID-19.

The chain is built from TRBV5-4 and TRBJ2-3, with D possibly matching TRBD1 (5 bases). This CDR3 comprises 15 residues. The germline V gene has CDR1 SGHNT and CDR2 YYREEE (reference sequence). V lost 4 bases and J lost 2, with 14 bases in between. The CDR3 nucleotides are TGTGCCAGCAGCGCCAGACAGAGAATCACAGATACGCAGTATTTT. This encodes CASSARQRITDTQYF.

The rearrangement uses TRBV10-3 and TRBJ2-1, with 8 bases matching TRBD1. Trimming at V came to 8 bases and at J to 6 bases, leaving 6 bases not matched to a gene. CDR3 length: 13 residues. Looked up from germline, CDR1 is ENHRY and CDR2 is SYGVKD. CDR3 sequence reads: CAIGRQGFNEQFF. The CDR3 region has the DNA TGTGCCATCGGGCGACAGGGGTTCAATGAGCAGTTCTTC.

This clone was counted a single time. The rearrangement uses TRBV5-1 and TRBJ2-7, with 7 bases identical to TRBD1. Germline CDR1 and CDR2: SGHRS and YFSETQ. Trimming cost V 4 bases and J 3 bases; bases outside gene matches: 7. The CDR3 loop spans 14 amino acids. The CDR3 region has the DNA TGCGCCAGCAGCCGACTGGACAGGTTCTACGAGCAGTACTTC. Translated: CASSRLDRFYEQYF.

J is TRBJ1-1 and V is TRBV3-1 (or the pseudogene TRBV3-2), with 9 positions matching TRBD1. The CDR3 sequence is 15 residues long. The J segment lost 5 bases and the V segment lost 7 bases, leaving 11 bases of the junction unmatched. The germline CDR1 and CDR2 sequences are LGHDT and YNNKEL (reference sequence). The CDR3 spells CASIGYGTGRTEAFF. The CDR3 DNA is TGTGCCAGCATTGGTTACGGGACAGGGAGGACTGAAGCTTTCTTT.

The gene calls are TRBV7-6 and TRBJ2-1, with 11 positions matching TRBD2. V was pared by 0 bases and J by 8 bases, with 6 bases of the junction left unmatched. Germline-derived CDR1 and CDR2 are SGHVS and FNYEAQ. This CDR3 is 16 amino acids long. CDR3 loop: CASSLALLAGEDEQFF. The DNA for the CDR3 is TGTGCCAGCAGCTTAGCATTACTAGCGGGAGAGGATGAGCAGTTCTTC.

The chain is built from TRBV6-5 and TRBJ1-1; D possibly corresponds to TRBD1 (5 bases). The CDR3 totals 14 residues. V was trimmed by 5 bases and J by 1 base, leaving 11 bases between them. The V gene's germline CDR1 is MNHEY and CDR2 SVGAGI. CDR3 bases: TGTGCCAGCAGTCCTCTTACAGGGAACACTGAAGCTTTCTTT. It codes for CASSPLTGNTEAFF.

The chain has TRBV9 and TRBJ2-1; D perhaps matches TRBD2 (5 bases). The CDR3 is made up of 15 amino acids. Germline assignment: CDR1 SGDLS and CDR2 YYNGEE. V shed 2 bases and J shed 0 bases, with 9 bases lying between them. DNA of the CDR3: TGTGCCAGCAGCGTCTCAGCGGCCTCCTACAATGAGCAGTTCTTC. Its protein is CASSVSAASYNEQFF.

The chain combines TRBV2 with TRBJ2-7, with 10 bases that match TRBD2. The CDR3 spans 15 residues. Germline V CDR1 and CDR2: SNHLY, FYNNEI. The V and J ends lost 8 bases and 1 base, in that order; junction bases with no gene match: 8. The CDR3 nucleotides read TGTGCCAGCCATAAACTAGCGGGACGTTCCTACGAGCAGTACTTC. It translates to CASHKLAGRSYEQYF.

V and J are TRBV7-9 and TRBJ1-1, with D unresolved. CDR3 length: 15 residues. The germline V and J ends were trimmed by 1 base and 7 bases, with 16 bases remaining between them. Germline CDR1 is SEHNR and CDR2 is FQNEAQ (reference sequence). Written as DNA, the CDR3 is TGTGCCAGCAGCTTAGAGGGATGGAGGGTTGATGAAGCTTTCTTT. It specifies CASSLEGWRVDEAFF.

CDR3 sequence: CASSVTVDSGYTF. In DNA form, the CDR3 reads TGTGCCAGCAGTGTAACGGTCGACAGTGGCTACACCTTC. The chain is built from TRBV28 and TRBJ1-2, with D perhaps TRBD1 (5 bases). The CDR3 runs to 13 residues. Germline CDR1 is MDHEN and CDR2 is SYDVKM. Trimming cost V 5 bases and J 7 bases, with 14 bases left between them.

The rearrangement links TRBV30 to TRBJ2-7; 8 nucleotides line up with TRBD2. CDR1 and CDR2 from the germline V gene are GTSNPN and SVGIG (reference sequence). The CDR3 is 14 amino acids. The J segment lost 3 bases and the V segment lost 1 base, leaving 5 bases of the junction unmatched. CDR3 nucleotides: TGTGCCTGGAGTGAGACTAGCGACTTCTACGAGCAGTACTTC. This translates into CAWSETSDFYEQYF.

The chain couples TRBV7-9 to TRBJ2-3; no firm D call. CDR1 SEHNR and CDR2 FQNEAQ come from the germline V gene (reference sequence). CDR3 length: 14 amino acids. Trimming removed 2 bases from V and 3 bases from J, with 9 bases in between. Written as DNA, the CDR3 is TGTGCCAGCAGCTTAACGGTAGAAACAGATACGCAGTATTTT. Amino acid sequence: CASSLTVETDTQYF.

The chain couples TRBV11-2 to TRBJ1-2, with D unclear. Germline values: CDR1 SGHAT, CDR2 FQNNGV. V was trimmed by 5 bases and J by 4 bases, leaving 8 bases between them. This CDR3 has 12 amino acids. As DNA, the CDR3 is TGTGCCAGCAGCCCGGGAGTCTATGGCTACACCTTC. It codes for CASSPGVYGYTF.

The rearrangement uses TRBV10-2 and TRBJ1-5; TRBD1 agrees at 10 bases. Germline-derived CDR1 and CDR2 are WSHSY and SAAADI. After removal of 6 bases from V and 4 bases from J, the junction contained 12 bases not matched to a gene. The CDR3 totals 17 residues. CDR3 amino acids: CASSAALDRGLNQPQHF. The CDR3 bases are TGCGCCAGCAGCGCCGCTCTTGACAGGGGGCTGAATCAGCCCCAGCATTTT.

This chain joins TRBV27 and TRBJ2-7; 7 nucleotides line up with TRBD2. Germline assignment: CDR1 MNHEY and CDR2 SMNVEV (reference sequence). The CDR3 spans 14 residues. Trimming took 2 bases from V and 2 from J; bases not matched to a gene: 3. The CDR3 DNA sequence: TGTGCCAGCAGTTTAACGCGGGGGACCTACGAGCAGTACTTC. It specifies CASSLTRGTYEQYF.

The chain links TRBV19 to TRBJ1-5; the match to TRBD1 covers 7 bases. With 9 bases clipped from V and 0 bases from J, the junction kept 20 bases outside the gene matches. The CDR3 is 19 residues long. Germline-derived CDR1 and CDR2 are LNHDA and SQIVND (reference sequence). CDR3 sequence (DNA): TGTGCCAGCACTACCCATGGGGCAGGGGGTTTCTATAGCAATCAGCCCCAGCATTTT. The encoded protein is CASTTHGAGGFYSNQPQHF.

The chain is built from TRBV6-2 or TRBV6-3 and TRBJ2-2; D perhaps matches TRBD1 (6 bases). The CDR3 covers 17 residues. The germline gives CDR1 MNHEY, CDR2 SVGEGT. V lost 4 bases and J lost 0, with 15 bases in between. Here the CDR3 reads CASSSGGYRANTGELFF. The CDR3 nucleotides are TGTGCCAGCAGTTCTGGGGGTTACAGGGCGAACACCGGGGAGCTGTTTTTT.

This clone was counted once. The V gene is TRBV4-1, the J gene TRBJ1-6; 7 bases align to TRBD1. Trimming removed 6 bases from V and 8 bases from J; junction bases left unmatched: 16. The length of the CDR3 is 17 residues. Germline V gene sequence: CDR1 MGHRA, CDR2 YSYEKL. The CDR3 region is CASSRTGEAPLHSPLHF. The CDR3 DNA is TGCGCCAGCAGTCGCACAGGGGAGGCCCCCTTACATTCACCCCTCCACTTT.

CDR3 loop: CASSFAGAGGTYEQYF. As DNA, the CDR3 is TGTGCCAGCAGCTTTGCGGGGGCCGGGGGAACCTACGAGCAGTACTTC. V and J are TRBV13 and TRBJ2-7; tentatively, D is TRBD2 (7 bases). The CDR3 loop spans 16 amino acids. Trimming took 3 bases from V and 2 from J, leaving 17 bases between them. CDR1 is PRHDT and CDR2 is FYEKMQ in the germline V gene (reference sequence).

V is TRBV19 and J is TRBJ2-5; possible D gene TRBD2, 6 bases. This CDR3 has 14 amino acids. From germline, CDR1 is LNHDA and CDR2 SQIVND (reference sequence). V dropped 1 base and J dropped 9 bases, with 15 bases sitting between them. DNA of the CDR3: TGTGCCAGTAGTATAGCGGGAGCGGAAGAATCCCAGTACTTC. Its translation is CASSIAGAEESQYF. The variable domain in full, with the rest retrieved from reference TRBV19 and TRBJ2-5, is DGGITQSPKYLFRKEGQNVTLSCEQNLNHDAMYWYRQDPGQGLRLIYYSQIVNDFQKGDIAEGYSVSREKKESFPLTVTSAQKNPTAFYLCASSIAGAEESQYFGPGTRLLVL.

DNA of the CDR3: TGCGCCAGCAGCCATCGACAGGCTTGGACTAATGAAAAACTGTTTTTT. It is translated as CASSHRQAWTNEKLFF. The chain has TRBV4-1 and TRBJ1-4, with D tentatively TRBD1 (6 bases). With 3 bases removed from V and 2 bases from J, the gap between germline ends came to 13 bases. From germline, CDR1 is MGHRA and CDR2 YSYEKL. The CDR3 has 16 amino acids.

The rearrangement uses TRBV7-9 and TRBJ2-7; 8 bases align to TRBD2. The CDR3 spans 15 residues. Per germline, CDR1 SEHNR and CDR2 FQNEAQ (reference sequence). V gave up 5 bases and J gave up 0 bases; unmatched junction bases: 6. The CDR3 DNA reads as TGTGCCAGCAGCACCGGGAGGGCGAGCTCCTACGAGCAGTACTTC. This sequence encodes CASSTGRASSYEQYF.

The chain employs TRBV7-9 and TRBJ2-5; 8 nucleotides align to TRBD1. The trim removed 1 base at V and 5 bases at J, leaving 15 bases unmatched. This CDR3 spans 18 amino acids. Germline lookup yields CDR1 SEHNR and CDR2 FQNEAQ (reference sequence). CDR3 loop: CASSLGGSRDRLWETQYF. CDR3 bases: TGTGCCAGCAGCTTAGGGGGATCCCGGGACAGGTTGTGGGAGACCCAGTACTTC.

The gene calls are TRBV5-1 and TRBJ2-3; D might be TRBD1 (6 bases). Germline V gives CDR1 SGHRS, CDR2 YFSETQ. Trimming took 0 bases from V and 2 from J, leaving 10 bases between them. The CDR3 covers 15 residues. CDR3 amino acids: CASSLAGQTTDTQYF. In nucleotides, the CDR3 is TGCGCCAGCAGCTTGGCCGGACAGACCACAGATACGCAGTATTTT.

CDR3 in DNA: TGTGCCACCTTGAGGGGGGGCATACACTATGGCTACACCTTC. Its protein is CATLRGGIHYGYTF. V usage is TRBV5-6 and J usage is TRBJ1-2, with TRBD1 as a possible D gene (6 bases). CDR1 SGHDT and CDR2 YYEEEE come from the germline V gene. V was clipped by 9 bases and J by 3 bases, with 18 bases between them. There are 14 residues in the CDR3.

The chain joins TRBV18 to TRBJ1-1; a possible D gene is TRBD1 (5 bases). Deletions cut 5 bases from V and 10 bases from J, with 17 bases between. CDR1 KGHSH and CDR2 LQKENI come from the germline V gene. The CDR3 length is 13 residues. CDR3 region: CASSEDNTSGAFF. CDR3 DNA: TGTGCCAGCTCAGAGGACAACACCTCGGGAGCTTTCTTT.

The rearrangement joins TRBV30 to TRBJ2-1, with TRBD2 matching 7 bases. V trimming: 2 bases; J trimming: 8 bases; junction bases outside the gene matches: 6. This CDR3 is built from 13 residues. Per germline, CDR1 GTSNPN and CDR2 SVGIG (reference sequence). In DNA, the CDR3 is TGTGCCTGGAGTCTAAGCGGGAATCATGAGCAGTTCTTC. Translation: CAWSLSGNHEQFF.

The genes are TRBV7-2 and TRBJ1-2; 8 bases line up with TRBD1. The CDR3 is made up of 15 amino acids. The ends lost 5 bases at V and 6 bases at J; junction bases unmatched: 11. CDR1 is SGHTA and CDR2 is FQGNSA in the germline V gene. Here the CDR3 reads CASSPNGQGGDGYTF. In DNA, the CDR3 is TGTGCCAGCAGCCCAAACGGACAGGGAGGGGATGGCTACACCTTC. The variable domain in full, with the rest retrieved from reference TRBV7-2 and TRBJ1-2, is GAGVSQSPSNKVTEKGKDVELRCDPISGHTALYWYRQSLGQGLEFLIYFQGNSAPDKSGLPSDRFSAERTGGSVSTLTIQRTQQEDSAVYLCASSPNGQGGDGYTFGSGTRLTVV.

V is TRBV5-4 and J is TRBJ2-2; 8 nucleotides align to TRBD2. The V and J ends lost 4 bases and 0 bases, in that order; junction bases with no gene match: 5. The CDR3 consists of 16 residues. Germline V gene lookup returns CDR1 SGHNT and CDR2 YYREEE (reference sequence). This chain's CDR3 is CASSRGLVANTGELFF. The CDR3 DNA sequence: TGTGCCAGCAGCAGGGGACTAGTCGCGAACACCGGGGAGCTGTTTTTT.

The V gene is TRBV24-1, the J gene TRBJ2-1; 9 bases are shared with TRBD1. Germline V lookup: CDR1 KGHDR, CDR2 SFDVKD. There are 15 residues in the CDR3. J gave up 8 bases and V 4 bases, and 8 bases lay outside the gene matches. The CDR3 is CATSDGTGPGDEQFF. DNA of the CDR3: TGTGCCACCAGTGACGGGACAGGGCCGGGGGATGAGCAGTTCTTC.